The clone carrying this TCR beta chain was seen only once. Antigen: not known. The sample comes from a study of T cell responses to AZD1222 COVID-19 vaccine. The CDR3 is 16 residues long. Germline-derived CDR1 and CDR2 are SGHRS and YFSETQ. The V and J ends lost 4 bases and 3 bases respectively, with 19 bases between them. Study-level results: An increase in Spike-specific TCR breadth and depth was observed after two AZD1222 doses. Distributed over spike, vaccine-associated CD4 TCRs predominated at 160-218 and 743-854. Targeting of unmutated variant regions was reportedly seen in nearly half of spike-specific TCRs.

Repertoires were generated with immunoSEQ multiplex PCR, while TCRdb's copy carries only in-frame clones and drops some. The sample yields some 110,000 clones, 82% seen once. This sequence joins TRBV5-1 and TRBJ1-1; perhaps TRBD1 as D (5 bases). This receptor was identified in an adult in good health. The sample here was peripheral blood, taken on day 0 of AZD1222 vaccination. The CDR3 region is CASSGVVRGSDTEAFF. As DNA, the CDR3 is TGCGCCAGCAGCGGAGTTGTACGGGGGTCGGACACTGAAGCTTTCTTT.